The 16 T cell receptor beta chains presented below share a single source sample, sequenced in a study of T cells expressing NK-cell markers. TCRdb re-called the 5' RACE reads; one entry per CDR3 protein, DNA not given. This repertoire includes over 250,000 distinct CDR3 sequences. What was sequenced was blood T cells: a sorted CD56 or NKG2C T cell subset, CD4+ or CD8+ T cells, or bulk PBMC T cells (not recorded which). Every receptor here comes from a woman aged 18 to 69 in good health.

This chain connects TRBV28 to TRBJ1-1; as DNA is missing, the TRBD1 call by TCRdb cannot be tested. Germline V lookup: CDR1 MDHEN, CDR2 SYDVKM. CDR3 size: 15 residues. The chain's CDR3 is CASRYWGQGSPEAFF. The variable domain in full, with the rest retrieved from reference TRBV28 and TRBJ1-1, is DVKVTQSSRYLVKRTGEKVFLECVQDMDHENMFWYRQDPGLGLRLIYFSYDVKMKEKGDIPEGYSVSREKKERFSLILESASTNQTSMYLCASRYWGQGSPEAFFGQGTRLTVV.

The chain combines TRBV20-1 with TRBJ2-5; TCRdb calls TRBD2, which cannot be checked without DNA. The CDR3 is 13 residues long. The germline gives CDR1 DFQATT, CDR2 SNEGSKA (reference sequence). This CDR3 is CSASDGWRGTQYF.

This chain joins TRBV5-1 and TRBJ2-3; TCRdb gives TRBD1 as the D gene, but with no DNA this cannot be confirmed. The CDR3 extends over 16 amino acids. Germline V gene sequence: CDR1 SGHRS, CDR2 YFSETQ. The CDR3 is CASSLGGRGNTDTQYF.

The rearrangement joins TRBV18 to TRBJ2-1; the TCRdb call, TRBD1, lacks DNA for checking. There are 15 residues in the CDR3. CDR1 is KGHSH and CDR2 is LQKENI in the germline V gene. The CDR3 is CASSQGTGGTNEQFF.

The J gene is TRBJ1-4, the V gene TRBV5-1; as DNA is missing, the TRBD1 call by TCRdb cannot be tested. Germline CDR1 is SGHRS and CDR2 is YFSETQ. CDR3 length: 15 residues. This chain's CDR3 is CASSLAGDRAEKLFF.

The rearrangement joins TRBV20-1 to TRBJ1-6; TCRdb indicates TRBD1, and absent DNA this call remains unverified. This CDR3 has 19 residues. Germline CDR1 DFQATT, CDR2 SNEGSKA (reference sequence). This chain's CDR3 is CSASSVWTGSAIYNSPLHF.

The genes are TRBV30 and TRBJ1-1. The CDR3 consists of 12 residues. Germline CDR1 and CDR2: GTSNPN and SVGIG (reference sequence). The CDR3 loop is CAWSSGNTEAFF.

The chain joins TRBV5-1 to TRBJ1-6; TCRdb gives TRBD1 as the D gene, but with no DNA this cannot be confirmed. The germline CDR1 and CDR2 sequences are SGHRS and YFSETQ. The CDR3 runs 21 residues. CDR3: CASSLVGSDRGPGSYNSPLHF.

This chain uses TRBV27 with TRBJ2-6; TCRdb indicates TRBD1, and absent DNA this call remains unverified. The CDR3 spans 18 residues. Germline V gene sequence: CDR1 MNHEY, CDR2 SMNVEV (reference sequence). The CDR3 region is CASSLRDVRSSGANVLTF.

The chain carries TRBV15 and TRBJ1-5; TCRdb's D call of TRBD1 is untestable without DNA. From germline, CDR1 is LNHNV and CDR2 YYDKDF (reference sequence). The CDR3 runs to 17 residues. The CDR3 sequence is CATSRVYGTGGNQPQHF. The whole variable domain, remainder taken from reference TRBV15 and TRBJ1-5, is DAMVIQNPRYQVTQFGKPVTLSCSQTLNHNVMYWYQQKSSQAPKLLFHYYDKDFNNEADTPDNFQSRRPNTSFCFLDIRSPGLGDTAMYLCATSRVYGTGGNQPQHFGDGTRLSIL.

V gene TRBV7-2 combines with J gene TRBJ2-1; the D call from TCRdb, TRBD2, cannot be confirmed without DNA. CDR3 size: 17 residues. Germline CDR1 and CDR2: SGHTA and FQGNSA. The CDR3 sequence: CASSLGVSGGFGNEQFF.

The CDR3 loop is CASSPKGGDTEAFF. The V call is TRBV18, the J call TRBJ1-1. CDR1 and CDR2 from the germline V gene are KGHSH and LQKENI. CDR3 length equals 14 residues.

J is TRBJ2-1 and V is TRBV6-2 or TRBV6-3; absent DNA, TCRdb's TRBD2 call cannot be checked. Germline CDR1 and CDR2: MNHEY and SVGEGT. The CDR3 extends over 15 amino acids. Here the CDR3 reads CASSRTSGDYNEQFF.

V and J are TRBV12-3 or TRBV12-4 and TRBJ2-7; TCRdb names TRBD1, which stays unverified in the absence of DNA. The length of the CDR3 is 16 residues. This chain's CDR3 is CASSPGLGQGVYEQYF.

The chain links TRBV12-3 or TRBV12-4 to TRBJ2-4. This CDR3 spans 11 amino acids. The CDR3 region is CASSLRNIQYF.

The gene calls are TRBV29-1 and TRBJ2-3. Germline V gene data show CDR1 as SQVTM and CDR2 as ANQGSEA. The CDR3 totals 14 residues. The CDR3: CSGPVSFCTDTQYF.